Shown below are 4 T cell receptor beta chains from a single sample sequenced in a study of T cells after yellow fever vaccination. In TCRdb, the 5' RACE reads were re-called with MiXCR into one record per CDR3 protein. The table records about 370,000 distinct CDR3 sequences, roughly 12% of them present only once. The specimen comprised PBMCs, sampled on the day of the first yellow fever vaccination. Every receptor here comes from a man younger than 35 who received the YFV17D yellow fever vaccine.

The chain joins TRBV12-3 or TRBV12-4 to TRBJ1-1; 8 bases are a match to TRBD1. The CDR3 extends over 14 amino acids. The junction had 4 bases not matched to a gene; V was cut back by 2 bases and J by 5 bases. The CDR3 coding sequence is TGTGCCAGCAGTTTACAGGGGGCTTTGACTGAAGCTTTCTTT. Translation gives CASSLQGALTEAFF.

This clonotype was detected only a few times. The V gene is TRBV7-3, the J gene TRBJ2-7; TRBD1 aligns across 7 bases. This CDR3 comprises 14 residues. The V gene end was trimmed by 4 bases and the J gene end by 2 bases; junction bases not matched to a gene: 5. Germline CDR1 reads SGHTA; CDR2 reads FQGTGA. The CDR3 protein is CASSWPGQTYEQYV. The DNA of the CDR3 is TGTGCCAGCAGCTGGCCGGGACAGACCTACGAGCAGTACGTC.

This chain uses TRBV29-1 with TRBJ2-7; 8 nucleotides match TRBD2. CDR3 size: 12 residues. J gave up 4 bases and V 7 bases, and 6 bases lay outside the gene matches. Per the germline V gene, CDR1 is SQVTM and CDR2 is ANQGSEA. The CDR3 region is CSAGTRSYEQYF. CDR3 in DNA: TGCAGCGCCGGGACTAGGAGTTACGAGCAGTACTTC.

This clonotype turned up a few times. V usage is TRBV20-1 and J usage is TRBJ2-3; 8 positions match TRBD2. Germline V gives CDR1 DFQATT, CDR2 SNEGSKA (reference sequence). J was trimmed by 1 base and V by 0 bases; bases with no gene match: 3. The CDR3 sequence is 15 residues long. Here the CDR3 reads CSARDGRGGTDTQYF. Here the CDR3 DNA reads TGCAGTGCTAGAGATGGGCGGGGGGGCACAGATACGCAGTATTTT.